This entry lists 19 T cell receptor beta chains sequenced from one sample in a study of T cells in Graves' hyperthyroidism and ophthalmopathy. The CDR3 regions of TCR beta were amplified from RNA transcripts. HTBI primers were the set used in a first-round RT-PCR of the TCR CDR3. TCRdb reprocessed the multiplex PCR reads with MiXCR, giving one entry per CDR3 protein. The sample has around 520,000 distinct CDR3 sequences, 14% seen once. The sample taken for sequencing was blood. The receptors originated from a woman aged 40 to 50 with Graves' hyperthyroidism.

This clonotype has just a few counts. The conserved phenylalanine or tryptophan normally closing the CDR3 is absent here, so this likely arose from a read error. The rearrangement joins TRBV6-2 or TRBV6-3 to TRBJ2-1; D remains unclear. Trimming pared 6 bases from V and 4 bases from J, leaving 19 bases between. Germline CDR1 reads MNHEY; CDR2 reads SVGEGT. The length of the CDR3 is 16 residues. The CDR3: CASSGFLDPVYNEQFL. As DNA, the CDR3 is TGTGCCAGCAGCGGTTTCCTAGACCCGGTTTACAATGAGCAGTTCCTC.

This clonotype has just a few counts. The rearrangement uses TRBV5-1 and TRBJ1-3; 10 bases line up with TRBD1. Per germline, CDR1 SGHRS and CDR2 YFSETQ. With 6 bases clipped from V and 0 bases from J, the junction kept 6 bases outside the gene matches. This CDR3 is built from 16 residues. CDR3 sequence (DNA): TGCGCCAGCACCGGACAGGGGGTGAACTCTGGAAACACCATATATTTT. It yields the protein CASTGQGVNSGNTIYF.

The gene calls are TRBV19 and TRBJ2-2; D is ambiguous. V lost 6 bases, J lost 4 bases, and 9 bases lay in between. The CDR3 length is 13 residues. Germline V gene data show CDR1 as LNHDA and CDR2 as SQIVND (reference sequence). The CDR3 spells CASRVRATGELFF. The CDR3 DNA follows: TGTGCCAGTAGGGTCAGAGCCACCGGGGAGCTGTTTTTT.

In this sample, this clonotype turned up many times. The chain is built from TRBV6-1 and TRBJ2-1, with D perhaps given as TRBD1 or TRBD2 (6 bases each). CDR3 length: 14 residues. The V gene's germline CDR1 is MNHNS and CDR2 SASEGT. Trimming removed 3 bases at V and 7 bases at J, with 13 bases between. CDR3 nucleotide sequence: TGTGCCAGCAGTGATATGGGGGCGGGGAATGAGCAGTTCTTC. Translated, it gives CASSDMGAGNEQFF.

This clonotype was seen only a few times. The V and J genes are TRBV19 and TRBJ2-1; 10 positions match TRBD1. J lost 4 bases, V lost 3 bases, and 9 bases had no gene match. Germline CDR1 and CDR2: LNHDA and SQIVND (reference sequence). The CDR3 is made up of 17 amino acids. The CDR3, as DNA: TGTGCCAGTAGTATGATTTTGGACAGGGGGAAATACAATGAGCAGTTCTTC. This translates into CASSMILDRGKYNEQFF.

This clonotype appeared many times. The CDR3 region has the DNA TGTGCCAGCAGCAGCACCGGGACAGTTAATGAAAAACTGTTTTTT. Residues: CASSSTGTVNEKLFF. The chain couples TRBV7-9 to TRBJ1-4; 7 positions match TRBD1. After removal of 5 bases from V and 4 bases from J, the junction contained 7 bases not matched to a gene. Germline CDR1 is SEHNR and CDR2 is FQNEAQ (reference sequence). The CDR3 has 15 amino acids.

The chain employs TRBV9 and TRBJ2-1; 16 positions match TRBD2. This CDR3 is 17 amino acids long. Germline CDR1 and CDR2: SGDLS and YYNGEE. Trimming took 4 bases from V and 9 from J; bases not matched to a gene: 10. The CDR3 nucleotides read TGTGCCAGCAGCAAGGGACTAGCGGGAGGGCCGACGGCTGAGCAGTTCTTC. It codes for CASSKGLAGGPTAEQFF. Based on the CDR3 plus reference TRBV9 and TRBJ2-1, the full variable domain is DSGVTQTPKHLITATGQRVTLRCSPRSGDLSVYWYQQSLDQGLQFLIQYYNGEERAKGNILERFSAQQFPDLHSELNLSSLELGDSALYFCASSKGLAGGPTAEQFFGPGTRLTVL.

This clonotype was seen at least ten times. This chain links TRBV28 with TRBJ2-1; 7 bases agree with TRBD1. V lost 5 bases, J lost 8 bases, and 12 bases stayed unmatched. This CDR3 has 15 residues. Per the germline V gene, CDR1 is MDHEN and CDR2 is SYDVKM. Here the CDR3 reads CASSPSDRALDEQFF. Written as DNA, the CDR3 is TGTGCCAGCAGTCCTTCCGACAGGGCTCTGGATGAGCAGTTCTTC.

This clonotype was detected only a few times. The chain carries TRBV29-1 and TRBJ2-5, with D uncertain. V was trimmed by 4 bases and J by 3 bases, leaving 3 bases between them. Germline V gives CDR1 SQVTM, CDR2 ANQGSEA. This CDR3 is 10 amino acids long. CDR3 bases: TGCAGCGTTGCCGAAGAGACCCAGTACTTC. It is translated as CSVAEETQYF.

This clonotype was seen ten or more times. J is TRBJ2-1 and V is TRBV5-8, with 8 nucleotides matching TRBD2. There are 16 residues in the CDR3. CDR1 is SGHTS, CDR2 YDEGEE, per germline. J gave up 4 bases and V 4 bases, and 10 bases lay outside the gene matches. CDR3 coding DNA: TGTGCCAGCAGCCCGGAGACTAGCGTGAGGTACAATGAGCAGTTCTTC. This gives the protein CASSPETSVRYNEQFF.

The sample holds many counts of this clonotype. The chain couples TRBV5-1 to TRBJ2-7; 15 positions match TRBD2. The V gene's germline CDR1 is SGHRS and CDR2 YFSETQ. With 4 bases clipped from V and 4 bases from J, the junction kept 6 bases outside the gene matches. The CDR3 runs 16 residues. This CDR3 reads CASSPGLAGGPYEQYF. DNA of the CDR3: TGCGCCAGCAGCCCGGGACTAGCGGGAGGTCCATACGAGCAGTACTTC.

This clonotype was recorded at least ten times. This chain connects TRBV6-1 to TRBJ2-7; 9 bases fit TRBD1. CDR3 length: 13 amino acids. Trimming cost V 8 bases and J 3 bases; bases outside gene matches: 5. Germline V gene sequence: CDR1 MNHNS, CDR2 SASEGT. The chain's CDR3 is CASRTGVNYEQYF. In nucleotides, the CDR3 is TGTGCCAGCCGGACAGGGGTCAACTACGAGCAGTACTTC.

The gene calls are TRBV28 and TRBJ2-1; D is possibly TRBD2 (6 bases). Germline lookup yields CDR1 MDHEN and CDR2 SYDVKM. Trimming took 8 bases from V and 6 from J, leaving 20 bases between them. CDR3 length: 15 residues. The CDR3 spells CASQKGGLLINEQFF. The CDR3 DNA is TGTGCCAGCCAAAAGGGAGGCCTCCTCATCAATGAGCAGTTCTTC.

The sample holds a few counts of this clonotype. This sequence joins TRBV7-3 and TRBJ2-3; D unclear. Trimming shortened V by 2 bases and J by 5 bases, and 8 bases separated the two germline ends. From germline, CDR1 is SGHTA and CDR2 FQGTGA. There are 13 residues in the CDR3. This CDR3 is CASSLHGEDTQYF. In nucleotides, the CDR3 is TGTGCCAGCAGCTTACATGGGGAAGATACGCAGTATTTT. The complete variable domain, with remaining parts taken from reference TRBV7-3 and TRBJ2-3, reads GAGVSQTPSNKVTEKGKYVELRCDPISGHTALYWYRQSLGQGPEFLIYFQGTGAADDSGLPNDRFFAVRPEGSVSTLKIQRTERGDSAVYLCASSLHGEDTQYFGPGTRLTVL.

This clonotype appeared a few times. J is TRBJ2-7 and V is TRBV28; 8 nucleotides line up with TRBD2. The V gene end was trimmed by 6 bases and the J gene end by 2 bases; junction bases not matched to a gene: 9. This CDR3 has 15 residues. CDR1 MDHEN and CDR2 SYDVKM come from the germline V gene. CDR3 loop: CASRPAGDNPYEQYF. CDR3 DNA sequence: TGTGCCAGCAGACCAGCGGGGGACAACCCCTACGAGCAGTACTTC.

Comment on this clonotype: A read error may explain this, as a much larger clone is one base away. The gene calls are TRBV7-3 and TRBJ2-2; D is perhaps TRBD1 or TRBD2 (5 bases each). Germline V gene data show CDR1 as SGHTA and CDR2 as FQGTGA. CDR3 size: 14 residues. DNA for the CDR3: TGTGCCAGCAGCTCGGGTTCAGGGACCGGGGAGCTGTTGTTT. It codes for CASSSGSGTGELLF.

This clonotype was seen at least ten times. The chain combines TRBV20-1 with TRBJ2-7; TRBD1 matches at 7 bases. Germline lookup yields CDR1 DFQATT and CDR2 SNEGSKA (reference sequence). V dropped 0 bases and J dropped 3; count of bases not matched to a gene: 5. This CDR3 is 14 amino acids long. This CDR3 is CSARDDRDYYEQYF. DNA of the CDR3: TGCAGTGCTAGAGATGACAGGGATTACTACGAGCAGTACTTC.

In this sample, this clonotype turned up many times. This chain connects TRBV7-2 to TRBJ2-3; D might be TRBD1 (5 bases). The CDR3 totals 14 residues. The V and J ends lost 2 bases and 8 bases respectively, with 14 bases between them. Germline V gene data show CDR1 as SGHTA and CDR2 as FQGNSA. The CDR3 reads CASSLIVGEATQYF. The CDR3 nucleotides are TGTGCCAGCAGCTTAATCGTAGGGGAAGCTACGCAGTATTTT.

The gene calls are TRBV20-1 and TRBJ2-1; D may be TRBD2 (6 bases). CDR1 and CDR2 from the germline V gene are DFQATT and SNEGSKA (reference sequence). This CDR3 spans 16 amino acids. V was cut by 3 bases and J by 0 bases, with 15 bases left in between. The CDR3 loop is CSARGLDYGSYNEQFF. The CDR3, as DNA: TGCAGTGCTAGGGGTCTGGACTACGGCTCCTACAATGAGCAGTTCTTC.